Each of the 27 T cell receptor beta chains below was sequenced from the same sample in a study of cytomegalovirus exposure and HLA in healthy donors. PCR used 60 Vbeta primers and 13 Jbeta primers. TCRdb's copy holds only in-frame clones and misses some; the assay was immunoSEQ multiplex PCR. The sample holds tens of thousands of clones, roughly 70% seen once. Material: PBMCs. The receptors stem from a man aged 55 to 70 in good health and CMV-seropositive.

This clone was detected only a few times. This sequence joins TRBV5-1 and TRBJ2-6; the D is unclear. The germline gives CDR1 SGHRS, CDR2 YFSETQ. There are 18 residues in the CDR3. V was pared by 1 base and J by 0 bases, with 14 bases between. The CDR3 region has the DNA TGCGCCAGCAGCTTGCTCGGCGGCCTTACCTCTGGGGCCAACGTCCTGACTTTC. As protein: CASSLLGGLTSGANVLTF.

This chain uses TRBV7-2 with TRBJ2-3, with 12 bases that match TRBD2. CDR3 length equals 15 residues. CDR1 is SGHTA and CDR2 is FQGNSA in the germline V gene. The V gene end was trimmed by 4 bases and the J gene end by 5 bases; junction bases not matched to a gene: 4. The CDR3 reads CASSSSGGALDTQYF. In DNA form, the CDR3 reads TGTGCCAGCAGCTCTAGCGGGGGGGCATTAGATACGCAGTATTTT.

J is TRBJ2-1 and V is TRBV2, with 10 bases lining up with TRBD2. The CDR3 totals 13 residues. The junction had 4 bases not matched to a gene; V was cut back by 6 bases and J by 8 bases. Germline loops: CDR1 SNHLY, CDR2 FYNNEI. The CDR3 is CASREREGDEQFF. Here the CDR3 DNA reads TGTGCCAGCAGGGAGCGGGAGGGGGATGAGCAGTTCTTC.

J is TRBJ1-3 and V is TRBV11-2; D is uncertain. Germline V lookup: CDR1 SGHAT, CDR2 FQNNGV. The CDR3 length is 15 residues. V was pared by 1 base and J by 0 bases, with 7 bases between. The CDR3: CASSLVRGSGNTIYF. CDR3 nucleotides: TGTGCCAGCAGCTTAGTTCGGGGCTCTGGAAACACCATATATTTT.

The chain combines TRBV10-2 with TRBJ1-4; 7 bases are a match to TRBD1. This CDR3 spans 13 amino acids. J gave up 8 bases and V 5 bases, and 5 bases lay outside the gene matches. CDR1 WSHSY and CDR2 SAAADI come from the germline V gene. This CDR3 reads CASSPGGGEKLFF. As DNA, the CDR3 is TGCGCCAGCAGTCCAGGGGGAGGAGAAAAACTGTTTTTT.

The V call is TRBV7-2, the J call TRBJ2-2; D might be TRBD2 (7 bases). The CDR3 runs 15 residues. Germline assignment: CDR1 SGHTA and CDR2 FQGNSA. V was clipped by 2 bases and J by 5 bases, with 12 bases between them. In DNA, the CDR3 is TGTGCCAGCAGCTTACGGGGGGCCGGAACCGGGGAGCTGTTTTTT. It specifies CASSLRGAGTGELFF. Variable domain in full (rest from reference TRBV7-2 and TRBJ2-2): GAGVSQSPSNKVTEKGKDVELRCDPISGHTALYWYRQSLGQGLEFLIYFQGNSAPDKSGLPSDRFSAERTGGSVSTLTIQRTQQEDSAVYLCASSLRGAGTGELFFGEGSRLTVL.

This clone was picked up a small number of times. This chain joins TRBV4-3 and TRBJ1-5, with D unclear. The CDR3 runs to 16 residues. Looked up from germline, CDR1 is LGHNA and CDR2 is YSLEER. The V end was cut by 0 bases, the J end by 3 bases, with 12 bases between. CDR3 residues: CASSQDWAGYNQPQHF. The CDR3, as DNA: TGCGCCAGCAGCCAAGATTGGGCAGGTTACAATCAGCCCCAGCATTTT.

The chain joins TRBV6-5 to TRBJ2-1; 12 nucleotides line up with TRBD1. V lost 2 bases, J lost 8 bases, and 4 bases stayed unmatched. The CDR3 has 15 residues. The V gene's germline CDR1 is MNHEY and CDR2 SVGAGI. The CDR3: CASSYGGQGADEQFF. In nucleotides, the CDR3 is TGTGCCAGCAGTTACGGGGGACAGGGGGCGGATGAGCAGTTCTTC.

The genes are TRBV7-2 and TRBJ2-5; 8 positions match TRBD1. Per the germline V gene, CDR1 is SGHTA and CDR2 is FQGNSA. The junction had 4 bases not matched to a gene; V was cut back by 4 bases and J by 6 bases. The CDR3 is 13 amino acids. The CDR3 bases are TGTGCCAGCAGCTCGGACAGGGAAAAGACCCAGTACTTC. The encoded protein is CASSSDREKTQYF.

A word on this clone: One end of the junction varies from germline; a read error may be responsible. This sequence joins TRBV7-9 and TRBJ2-7, with D perhaps matching TRBD1 (6 bases). Germline assignment: CDR1 SEHNR and CDR2 FQNEAQ (reference sequence). The CDR3 extends over 13 amino acids. CDR3 in DNA: TGTTCCAGCAGCTTTGGGGGCCTCTACGAGCAGTACTTC. Protein: CSSSFGGLYEQYF.

On this clone: A read error is likely, as this CDR3 ends without the conserved phenylalanine or tryptophan. The chain couples TRBV5-6 to TRBJ2-2; no reliable D call. Germline V CDR1 and CDR2: SGHDT, YYEEEE. V was cut by 5 bases and J by 6 bases, with 14 bases left in between. This CDR3 has 14 residues. The CDR3 DNA reads as TGTGCCAGCAGTTTCTTAGTGAGCGCCGGGGAGCTGTTTCTT. It translates to CASSFLVSAGELFL.

The DNA of the CDR3 is TGTGCCAGCAGCCAAGACAGGGAAGAGGCCCAGCATTTT. This encodes CASSQDREEAQHF. The gene calls are TRBV14 and TRBJ1-5, with D perhaps matching TRBD1 (5 bases). In germline, CDR1 is SGHDN, CDR2 FVKESK. CDR3 size: 13 residues. V gave up 0 bases and J gave up 11 bases, with 11 bases separating them.

CDR3 in amino acids: CASSRSPYEQYF. The CDR3 DNA reads TGTGCCAGCAGCCGGAGTCCTTACGAGCAGTACTTC. J is TRBJ2-7 and V is TRBV7-9; D uncertain. The CDR3 consists of 12 residues. Trimming took off 5 bases at V and 4 bases at J, with 9 bases between the two ends. Germline V gene data show CDR1 as SEHNR and CDR2 as FQNEAQ (reference sequence).

This chain joins TRBV7-2 and TRBJ2-5; 7 nucleotides align to TRBD2. The J call is doubtful: the DNA matches TRBJ2-7 better. The CDR3 is made up of 14 amino acids. The V gene's germline CDR1 is SGHTA and CDR2 FQGNSA. CDR3 sequence: CASSARTSFYEQYF. In DNA form, the CDR3 reads TGTGCCAGCAGCGCCCGGACTAGTTTCTACGAGCAGTACTTC.

This chain connects TRBV19 to TRBJ1-2; 12 nucleotides line up with TRBD1. In germline, CDR1 is LNHDA, CDR2 SQIVND (reference sequence). This CDR3 has 15 amino acids. V lost 4 bases, J lost 4 bases, and 4 bases stayed unmatched. CDR3 bases: TGTGCCAGTAGTACGCCGGGACAGGGGGCCTATGGCTACACCTTC. It encodes CASSTPGQGAYGYTF.

This sequence joins TRBV6-5 and TRBJ1-1; no firm D call. V lost 8 bases and J lost 3, with 13 bases in between. The germline CDR1 and CDR2 sequences are MNHEY and SVGAGI. CDR3 length: 13 residues. The CDR3 loop is CASWEGIYTEAFF. The DNA of the CDR3 is TGTGCCAGCTGGGAGGGAATATACACTGAAGCTTTCTTT.

This rearrangement joins TRBV19 to TRBJ2-3, with TRBD1 matching over 7 bases. The germline V gene has CDR1 LNHDA and CDR2 SQIVND (reference sequence). Trimming at V came to 6 bases and at J to 4 bases, leaving 10 bases not matched to a gene. The CDR3 covers 15 residues. The CDR3 loop reads CASSSTGAFADTQYF. The CDR3 coding sequence is TGTGCCAGTAGCTCCACAGGGGCTTTCGCAGATACGCAGTATTTT.

The chain has TRBV30 and TRBJ1-4; D is ambiguous. The V gene lost 5 bases and the J gene lost 6 bases, with 13 bases spanning the gap. CDR3 size: 13 residues. Germline V CDR1 and CDR2: GTSNPN, SVGIG (reference sequence). The CDR3 is CAWQRDGDEKLFF. In nucleotides, the CDR3 is TGTGCCTGGCAGAGGGATGGGGATGAAAAACTGTTTTTT.

As regards this clone: This CDR3 fails to terminate in the conserved phenylalanine or tryptophan, so it likely reflects a read error. V usage is TRBV11-2 and J usage is TRBJ2-7; 9 nucleotides agree with TRBD1. This CDR3 is built from 15 residues. V was pared by 4 bases and J by 3 bases, with 7 bases of the junction left unmatched. Germline CDR1 reads SGHAT; CDR2 reads FQNNGV. The DNA for the CDR3 is TGTGCCAGCAGCTCAGGGACAGGGTACCTCTACGAGCAGTACCTC. This codes for CASSSGTGYLYEQYL.

The V call is TRBV27, the J call TRBJ2-7; D gene uncertain. The CDR3 spans 11 residues. From germline, CDR1 is MNHEY and CDR2 SMNVEV (reference sequence). V lost 6 bases and J lost 4, with 7 bases in between. The CDR3 bases are TGTGCCAGCAGGAACGCGTACGAGCAGTACTTC. It yields the protein CASRNAYEQYF.

The gene calls are TRBV19 and TRBJ1-2, with a tentative D call TRBD1 (5 bases). CDR1 is LNHDA and CDR2 is SQIVND in the germline V gene (reference sequence). The germline V and J ends were trimmed by 3 bases and 5 bases, with 19 bases remaining between them. CDR3 length: 16 residues. This CDR3 reads CASSIIGQGYVYGYTF. CDR3 nucleotide sequence: TGTGCCAGTAGTATTATAGGGCAGGGCTATGTGTATGGCTACACCTTC.

The chain employs TRBV5-1 and TRBJ2-7, with 13 bases aligning to TRBD2. The CDR3 loop spans 16 amino acids. V dropped 3 bases and J dropped 2; count of bases not matched to a gene: 5. Germline CDR1 reads SGHRS; CDR2 reads YFSETQ. The CDR3 DNA follows: TGCGCCAGCAGCTCCCCAGGGACTAGCGGGACCTACGAGCAGTACTTC. Protein sequence: CASSSPGTSGTYEQYF.

The rearrangement links TRBV7-8 to TRBJ1-5; 7 bases agree with TRBD1. The length of the CDR3 is 16 residues. Losses at the gene ends were 5 bases for V and 6 bases for J; bases not matched to a gene: 13. The germline V gene encodes CDR1 SGHVS and CDR2 FQNEAQ. CDR3 sequence: CASSDYRGGVVQPQHF. CDR3 coding DNA: TGTGCCAGCAGCGACTACAGGGGAGGTGTAGTTCAGCCCCAGCATTTT.

The chain links TRBV7-9 to TRBJ2-3, with TRBD1 identical over 9 bases. This CDR3 contains 18 residues. J gave up 6 bases and V 5 bases, and 18 bases lay outside the gene matches. CDR1 is SEHNR and CDR2 is FQNEAQ in the germline V gene (reference sequence). DNA for the CDR3: TGTGCCAGCAGCGCCGACAGGGGGGCGGGGGCAGGTGGTGATACGCAGTATTTT. It codes for CASSADRGAGAGGDTQYF.

This clone turned up a few times. This chain links TRBV7-9 with TRBJ2-6; weak D call: TRBD2 (6 bases). The ends were cut back, 8 bases at V and 3 bases at J, with 14 bases in the middle. The germline CDR1 and CDR2 sequences are SEHNR and FQNEAQ (reference sequence). CDR3 length equals 15 residues. The CDR3 loop is CASPEGVYGANVLTF. In DNA, the CDR3 is TGTGCCAGCCCGGAGGGAGTATATGGGGCCAACGTCCTGACTTTC.

The chain combines TRBV19 with TRBJ2-7; 7 bases are shared with TRBD1. The CDR3 spans 16 residues. V lost 4 bases to trimming and J lost 4 bases; unmatched junction nucleotides: 13. Germline V lookup: CDR1 LNHDA, CDR2 SQIVND (reference sequence). CDR3 DNA sequence: TGTGCCAGTAGTACCCCCGCGGACAGGCCAACTTACGAGCAGTACTTC. Amino acid sequence: CASSTPADRPTYEQYF. Complete variable domain (other parts from reference TRBV19 and TRBJ2-7): DGGITQSPKYLFRKEGQNVTLSCEQNLNHDAMYWYRQDPGQGLRLIYYSQIVNDFQKGDIAEGYSVSREKKESFPLTVTSAQKNPTAFYLCASSTPADRPTYEQYFGPGTRLTVT.

This clone was recorded only once. The chain has TRBV10-2 and TRBJ2-1, with D possibly being TRBD2 (5 bases). The CDR3 loop spans 13 amino acids. Germline V gene lookup returns CDR1 WSHSY and CDR2 SAAADI. Trimming removed 6 bases from V and 7 bases from J, with 13 bases in between. In DNA form, the CDR3 reads TGCGCCAGCAGAACCCCCGGGGTAAATGAGCAGTTCTTC. Translation: CASRTPGVNEQFF.